The 17 T cell receptor beta chains listed next were all sequenced from one sample in a study of OX40 agonist ivuxolimab in advanced cancers. Clones were read by immunoSEQ multiplex PCR, and TCRdb kept only the in-frame ones, dropping some. The profile shows about 28,000 clones, approximately 80% of them singletons. Here the sequenced sample was CD4+ or CD8+ T cells sorted from blood, taken in a trial of the OX40 agonist ivuxolimab. These receptors were collected from an adult with an advanced solid tumor such as melanoma, head and neck, liver or kidney cancer.

J is TRBJ2-7 and V is TRBV6-5, with TRBD1 matching 7 bases. The V and J ends lost 0 bases and 3 bases, in that order; junction bases with no gene match: 2. This CDR3 comprises 14 residues. Germline lookup yields CDR1 MNHEY and CDR2 SVGAGI. CDR3 nucleotide sequence: TGTGCCAGCAGTTACTCTAGGACAGGCTACGAGCAGTACTTC. This gives the protein CASSYSRTGYEQYF.

This clone was recorded only once. This rearrangement joins TRBV23-1 to TRBJ2-7; the match to TRBD1 covers 7 bases. TRBV23-1 carries the ORF label, with uncertain function. This CDR3 spans 16 amino acids. With 2 bases clipped from V and 6 bases from J, the junction kept 13 bases outside the gene matches. The CDR3 coding sequence is TGCGCCAGCAGTCAACCACAGGGGACCCCTTGGGCCGAGCAGTACTTC. Its protein is CASSQPQGTPWAEQYF.

The chain couples TRBV7-4 to TRBJ2-7; 7 bases line up with TRBD2. The ends lost 2 bases at V and 0 bases at J; junction bases unmatched: 4. This CDR3 region has 15 residues. Germline CDR1 and CDR2: SGHVT and SQSDAQ. CDR3 sequence: CASSLRRGSSYEQYF. In nucleotides, the CDR3 is TGTGCCAGCAGCTTACGGCGGGGGAGCTCCTACGAGCAGTACTTC.

The chain carries TRBV2 and TRBJ2-2; no clear D. Germline CDR1 and CDR2: SNHLY and FYNNEI. There are 14 residues in the CDR3. Trimming took 6 bases from V and 2 from J, leaving 10 bases between them. CDR3 residues: CASRGTVNTGELFF. The CDR3 DNA reads as TGTGCCAGCAGGGGCACTGTTAACACCGGGGAGCTGTTTTTT.

The V call is TRBV6-1, the J call TRBJ2-7, with 9 bases identical to TRBD1. V shed 5 bases and J 1 base; nucleotides not matched to a gene: 3. The germline gives CDR1 MNHNS, CDR2 SASEGT. The CDR3 consists of 14 residues. CDR3 DNA sequence: TGTGCCAGCAGTCCCGGGACAGGGTCCTACGAGCAGTACTTC. Translation gives CASSPGTGSYEQYF.

The chain is built from TRBV27 and TRBJ2-7; TRBD1 or TRBD2 may be the D gene (5 bases each). Germline V gene sequence: CDR1 MNHEY, CDR2 SMNVEV (reference sequence). Trimming took off 5 bases at V and 5 bases at J, with 16 bases between the two ends. The CDR3 is 14 residues long. CDR3 amino acids: CASSHTLGPDEQYF. CDR3 DNA sequence: TGTGCCAGCAGTCACACCTTGGGACCTGACGAGCAGTACTTC.

The rearrangement joins TRBV14 to TRBJ1-5; D gene uncertain. This CDR3 spans 13 amino acids. The germline gives CDR1 SGHDN, CDR2 FVKESK. V lost 1 base to trimming and J lost 4 bases, with 5 bases between them. The CDR3 DNA sequence: TGTGCCAGCAGCCAAGCGGGGAATCAGCCCCAGCATTTT. Translating it yields CASSQAGNQPQHF.

The chain employs TRBV6-1 and TRBJ2-5, with 9 nucleotides matching TRBD1. CDR1 is MNHNS and CDR2 is SASEGT in the germline V gene. Trimming cost V 4 bases and J 7 bases; bases outside gene matches: 13. The CDR3 has 16 amino acids. This chain's CDR3 is CASSGQQGAFYWTQYF. The CDR3 DNA reads as TGTGCCAGCAGTGGGCAACAGGGGGCATTTTATTGGACCCAGTACTTC.

In its sample, this clone was seen a few times. The gene calls are TRBV29-1 and TRBJ1-1, with D unclear. The CDR3 has 12 amino acids. The germline V gene encodes CDR1 SQVTM and CDR2 ANQGSEA. V was pared by 6 bases and J by 2 bases, with 10 bases between. The CDR3 bases are TGCAGCGTCCAGTCTCTAAACACTGAAGCTTTCTTT. Amino acids: CSVQSLNTEAFF.

The rearrangement links TRBV7-9 to TRBJ2-4; weak D call: TRBD2 (5 bases). This CDR3 comprises 15 residues. Germline-derived CDR1 and CDR2 are SEHNR and FQNEAQ (reference sequence). Trimming took 2 bases from V and 8 from J, leaving 16 bases between them. CDR3 sequence (DNA): TGTGCCAGCAGCTTAAGCGGCTCGTGGGGAGACATTCAGTACTTC. It translates to CASSLSGSWGDIQYF.

This clone is medium-sized within its sample. The rearrangement joins TRBV7-3 to TRBJ2-5; no clear D. Germline CDR1 and CDR2: SGHTA and FQGTGA. Trimming stripped 5 bases from V and 5 bases from J, with 12 bases between. There are 13 residues in the CDR3. This CDR3 reads CASSPNPGETQYF. The CDR3 bases are TGTGCCAGCAGCCCGAACCCAGGCGAGACCCAGTACTTC.

The chain is built from TRBV7-3 and TRBJ1-2; D is unresolved. The CDR3 covers 13 residues. Germline V gene lookup returns CDR1 SGHTA and CDR2 FQGTGA. V was cut by 3 bases and J by 8 bases, with 13 bases left in between. CDR3 coding DNA: TGTGCCAGCAGCTTGCCCCGAGGGAACGGCTACACCTTC. Translation: CASSLPRGNGYTF.

V usage is TRBV7-6 and J usage is TRBJ2-7, with D perhaps TRBD1 (5 bases). The ends were cut back, 5 bases at V and 1 base at J, with 18 bases in the middle. The CDR3 spans 16 residues. Germline-derived CDR1 and CDR2 are SGHVS and FNYEAQ. Written as DNA, the CDR3 is TGTGCCAGCAGCGATTCCCTAGGTAGGGGTTCCTACGAGCAGTACTTC. Protein sequence: CASSDSLGRGSYEQYF.

V gene TRBV9 combines with J gene TRBJ1-1; D is uncertain. The CDR3 extends over 13 amino acids. CDR1 is SGDLS, CDR2 YYNGEE, per germline. Trimming left V 0 bases short and J 7 bases short, with 10 bases between. The CDR3 is CASSVAYGREAFF. The CDR3 DNA reads TGTGCCAGCAGCGTAGCTTACGGTCGTGAAGCTTTCTTT.

The chain carries TRBV4-3 and TRBJ2-3; 12 nucleotides agree with TRBD2. CDR1 is LGHNA, CDR2 YSLEER, per germline. After removal of 0 bases from V and 1 base from J, the junction contained 5 bases not matched to a gene. This CDR3 has 18 residues. CDR3 bases: TGCGCCAGCAGCCAAGAGGCTAGCGGGGGGGCCGGCACAGATACGCAGTATTTT. Translated: CASSQEASGGAGTDTQYF.

V usage is TRBV30 and J usage is TRBJ1-5; 7 positions match TRBD1. CDR3 length equals 16 residues. V shed 1 base and J 6 bases; nucleotides not matched to a gene: 12. The germline gives CDR1 GTSNPN, CDR2 SVGIG (reference sequence). The CDR3 bases are TGTGCCTGGAGTGCCCCAGGGGGGGGGACGCCTCAGCCCCAGCATTTT. As protein: CAWSAPGGGTPQPQHF.

This rearrangement joins TRBV15 to TRBJ2-1; TRBD2 aligns across 7 bases. The CDR3 sequence is 15 residues long. V lost 0 bases and J lost 6; bases outside the gene matches: 5. Germline CDR1 LNHNV, CDR2 YYDKDF (reference sequence). CDR3 residues: CATSRELGGGNEQFF. The CDR3 nucleotides read TGTGCCACCAGCAGAGAGTTGGGCGGGGGCAATGAGCAGTTCTTC.